The source of this T cell receptor (beta chain) is a study of T cells in Graves' hyperthyroidism and ophthalmopathy. General study results and limits: Model-based prediction identified ophthalmopathy a median about 7 months prior to its onset.

Of note for this clonotype: Its cognate antigen is unknown.

Trimming took 8 bases from V and 7 from J; bases not matched to a gene: 17. The CDR3 spans 16 residues. CDR1 and CDR2 from the germline V gene are SEHNR and FQNEAQ (reference sequence). Using RNA transcripts as the source, TCR beta CDR3 regions were amplified. Using the HTBI primer set, a first-round RT-PCR was run on the TCR CDR3. TCRdb processed the multiplex PCR reads anew with MiXCR; each CDR3 protein has one entry. The data hold about 400,000 distinct CDR3 sequences, with more than 12% observed a single time. The sequenced sample was blood. The TCR originated in a woman aged 30 to 39 with Graves' hyperthyroidism. The chain couples TRBV7-9 to TRBJ2-7, with 10 nucleotides matching TRBD2. CDR3 protein: CASSFSFSGRAGEQYF. In DNA, the CDR3 is TGTGCCAGCTCTTTTAGCTTCAGCGGGAGGGCCGGGGAGCAGTACTTC.